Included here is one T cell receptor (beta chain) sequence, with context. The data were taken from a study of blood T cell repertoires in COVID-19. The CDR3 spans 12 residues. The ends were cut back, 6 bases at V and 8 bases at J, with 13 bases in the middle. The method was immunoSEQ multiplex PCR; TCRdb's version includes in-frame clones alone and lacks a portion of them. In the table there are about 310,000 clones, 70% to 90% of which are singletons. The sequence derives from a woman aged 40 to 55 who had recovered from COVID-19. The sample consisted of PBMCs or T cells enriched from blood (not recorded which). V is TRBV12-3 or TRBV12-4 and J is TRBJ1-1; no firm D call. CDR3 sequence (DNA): TGTGCCAGCAGGGCGCCGGGTACGGAAGCTTTCTTT. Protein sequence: CASRAPGTEAFF.